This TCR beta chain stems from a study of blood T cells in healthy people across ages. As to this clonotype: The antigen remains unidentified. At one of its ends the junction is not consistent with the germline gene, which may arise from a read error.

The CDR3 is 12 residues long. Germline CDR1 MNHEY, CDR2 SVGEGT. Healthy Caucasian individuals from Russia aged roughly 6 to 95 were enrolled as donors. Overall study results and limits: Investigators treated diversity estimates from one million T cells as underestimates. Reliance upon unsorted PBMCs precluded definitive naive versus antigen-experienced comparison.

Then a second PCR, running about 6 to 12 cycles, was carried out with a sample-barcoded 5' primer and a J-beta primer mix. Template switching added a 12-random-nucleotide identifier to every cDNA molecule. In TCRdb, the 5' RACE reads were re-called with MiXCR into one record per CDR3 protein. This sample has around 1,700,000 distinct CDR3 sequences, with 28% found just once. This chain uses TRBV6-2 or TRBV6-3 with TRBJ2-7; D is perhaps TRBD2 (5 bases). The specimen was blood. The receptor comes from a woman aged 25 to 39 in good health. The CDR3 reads CASRAYGESWDF. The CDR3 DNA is TGTGCCAGCAGAGCCTACGGGGAGAGTTGGGACTTC.